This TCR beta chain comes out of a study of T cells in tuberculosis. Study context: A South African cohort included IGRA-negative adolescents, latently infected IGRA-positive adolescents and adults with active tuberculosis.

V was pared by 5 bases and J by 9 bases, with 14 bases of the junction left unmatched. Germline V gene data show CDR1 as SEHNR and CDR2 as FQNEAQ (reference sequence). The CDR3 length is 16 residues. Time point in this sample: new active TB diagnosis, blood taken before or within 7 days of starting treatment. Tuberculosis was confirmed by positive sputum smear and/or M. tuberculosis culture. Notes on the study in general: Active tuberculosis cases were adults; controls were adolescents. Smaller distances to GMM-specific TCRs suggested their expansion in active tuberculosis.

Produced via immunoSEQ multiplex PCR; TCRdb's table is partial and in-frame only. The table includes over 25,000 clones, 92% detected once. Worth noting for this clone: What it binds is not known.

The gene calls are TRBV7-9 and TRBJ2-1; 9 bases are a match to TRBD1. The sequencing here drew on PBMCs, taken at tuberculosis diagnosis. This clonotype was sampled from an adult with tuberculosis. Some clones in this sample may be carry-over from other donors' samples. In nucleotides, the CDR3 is TGTGCCAGCAGCCTCCCCTGGACAGGGGATCTGGGTGAGCAGTTCTTC. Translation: CASSLPWTGDLGEQFF. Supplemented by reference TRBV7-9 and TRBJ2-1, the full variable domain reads DTGVSQNPRHKITKRGQNVTFRCDPISEHNRLYWYRQTLGQGPEFLTYFQNEAQLEKSRLLSDRFSAERPKGSFSTLEIQRTEQGDSAMYLCASSLPWTGDLGEQFFGPGTRLTVL.